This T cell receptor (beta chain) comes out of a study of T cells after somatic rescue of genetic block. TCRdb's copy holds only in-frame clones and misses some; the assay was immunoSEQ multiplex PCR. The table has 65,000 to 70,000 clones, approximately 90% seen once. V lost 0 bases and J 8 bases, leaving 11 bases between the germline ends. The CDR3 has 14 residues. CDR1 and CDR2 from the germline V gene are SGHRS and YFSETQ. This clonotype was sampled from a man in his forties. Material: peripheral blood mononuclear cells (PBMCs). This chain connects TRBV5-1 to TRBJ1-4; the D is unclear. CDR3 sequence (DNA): TGCGCCAGCAGCTTGGCCTCGGCAGAAGAAAAACTGTTTTTT. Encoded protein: CASSLASAEEKLFF.